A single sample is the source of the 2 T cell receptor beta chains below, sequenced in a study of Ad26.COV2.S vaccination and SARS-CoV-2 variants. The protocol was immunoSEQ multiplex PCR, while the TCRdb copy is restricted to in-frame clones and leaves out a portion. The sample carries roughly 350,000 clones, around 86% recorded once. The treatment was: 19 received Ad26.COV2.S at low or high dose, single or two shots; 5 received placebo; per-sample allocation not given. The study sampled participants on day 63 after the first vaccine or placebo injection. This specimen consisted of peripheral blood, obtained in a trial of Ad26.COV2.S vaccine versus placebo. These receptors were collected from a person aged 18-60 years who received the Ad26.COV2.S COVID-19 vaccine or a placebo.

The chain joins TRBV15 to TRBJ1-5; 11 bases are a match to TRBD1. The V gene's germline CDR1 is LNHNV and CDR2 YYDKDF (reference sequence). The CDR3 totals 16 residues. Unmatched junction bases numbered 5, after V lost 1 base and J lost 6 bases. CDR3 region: CATSRGGQGASQPQHF. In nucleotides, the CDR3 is TGTGCCACCAGCAGAGGTGGACAGGGGGCGAGTCAGCCCCAGCATTTT.

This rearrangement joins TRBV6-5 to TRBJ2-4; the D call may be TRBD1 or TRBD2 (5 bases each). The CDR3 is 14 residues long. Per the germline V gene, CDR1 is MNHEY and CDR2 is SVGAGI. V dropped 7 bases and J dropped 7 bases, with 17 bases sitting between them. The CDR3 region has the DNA TGTGCCAGCACCCTCACCCCTGAGGGGAACATTCAGTACTTC. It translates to CASTLTPEGNIQYF.